The clone carrying this T cell receptor beta chain showed up just a few times. The data stem from a study of regulatory T cells in long-lasting Graves disease. To make TCR beta libraries, researchers used iRepertoire HTBI primers and Arm-PCR of CDR3 regions. TCRdb analysed the multiplex PCR reads with MiXCR anew, one entry per CDR3 protein. The sample contains 400,000 to 500,000 distinct CDR3 sequences, about a sixth of which appear only once. Time point defined: newly diagnosed GD, antithyroid drugs for less than 3 months. PBMC RNA was the source of the TCR library. Xi'an, China, was home to the endocrinology department that provided patients. Nine milliliters of peripheral blood were taken and placed in EDTA tubes. From germline, CDR1 is GTSNPN and CDR2 SVGIG (reference sequence). CDR3 size: 13 residues. V was shortened by 0 bases and J by 7 bases, with 9 bases between the two germline ends. This sample also appeared in a second study, on T cells in Graves' hyperthyroidism and ophthalmopathy. That paper states: First-round RT-PCR targeting the TCR CDR3 was performed with the HTBI primer set. Clonotypes that were expanded in thyroid above 0.001 mostly appeared in blood too.

The material sequenced was peripheral blood mononuclear cells (PBMCs), taken at new diagnosis, from a patient treated with antithyroid drugs. This clonotype originated in a woman in her late teens or twenties with Graves disease. The chain links TRBV30 to TRBJ2-2; D possibly corresponds to TRBD1 (5 bases). The CDR3 nucleotides are TGTGCCTGGAGTGTACTTCAGGGCGGGGAGCTGTTTTTT. Translated: CAWSVLQGGELFF.